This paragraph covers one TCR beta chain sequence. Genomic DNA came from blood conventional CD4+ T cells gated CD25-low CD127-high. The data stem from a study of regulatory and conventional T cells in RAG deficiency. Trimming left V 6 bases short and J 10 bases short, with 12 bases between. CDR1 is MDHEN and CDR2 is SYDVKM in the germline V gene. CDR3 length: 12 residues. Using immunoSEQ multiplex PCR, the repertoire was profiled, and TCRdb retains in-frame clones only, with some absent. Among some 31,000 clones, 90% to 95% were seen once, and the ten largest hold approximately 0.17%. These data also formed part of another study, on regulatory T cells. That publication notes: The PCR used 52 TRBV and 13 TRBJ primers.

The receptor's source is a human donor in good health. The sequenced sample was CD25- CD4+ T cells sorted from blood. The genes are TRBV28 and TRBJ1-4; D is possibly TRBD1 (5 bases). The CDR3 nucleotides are TGTGCCAGCAGCTGGCGGAGGGGAAAACTGTTTTTT. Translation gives CASSWRRGKLFF.